The source of this T cell receptor (beta chain) is a study of blood T cell repertoires in COVID-19. The wider study: COVID-19 samples collected from the United States, Italy and Spain covered acute and convalescent phases. In each case, the material was cDNA or gDNA derived from T cells, B-cell-depleted T cells, or PBMCs.

Original processing notes: Amplification from reference gene primers served as the basis for estimated nucleated cell counts. Measured with immunoSEQ multiplex PCR; TCRdb has only the in-frame clones, and not every one. D and trimming come from the DNA, and the V and J calls and clone size come from that table. The repertoire holds 65,000 to 95,000 clones, with about 90% as singletons. Germline V gene sequence: CDR1 SNHLY, CDR2 FYNNEI. V was clipped by 6 bases and J by 2 bases; unmatched bases: 16. CDR3 length equals 18 residues. The sequenced material came from peripheral blood. The clonotype was recovered from a man aged 50 or older with active COVID-19. The V and J genes are TRBV2 and TRBJ1-5, with 7 bases fitting TRBD1. CDR3 sequence: CASRAGHRGGGGNQPQHF. DNA for the CDR3: TGTGCCAGCAGGGCCGGACACAGGGGCGGCGGGGGCAATCAGCCCCAGCATTTT.